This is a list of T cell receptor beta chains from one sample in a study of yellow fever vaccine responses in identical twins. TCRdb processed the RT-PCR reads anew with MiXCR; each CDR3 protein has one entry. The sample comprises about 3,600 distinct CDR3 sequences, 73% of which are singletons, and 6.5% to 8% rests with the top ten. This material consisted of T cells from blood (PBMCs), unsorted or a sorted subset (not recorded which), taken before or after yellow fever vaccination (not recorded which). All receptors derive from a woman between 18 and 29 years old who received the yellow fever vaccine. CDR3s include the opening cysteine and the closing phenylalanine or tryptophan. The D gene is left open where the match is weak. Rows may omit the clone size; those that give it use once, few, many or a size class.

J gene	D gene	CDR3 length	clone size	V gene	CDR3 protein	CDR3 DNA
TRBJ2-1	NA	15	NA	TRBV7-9	CASSLPVAGNNEQFF	TGTGCCAGCAGCTTACCAGTGGCGGGGAACAATGAGCAGTTCTTC
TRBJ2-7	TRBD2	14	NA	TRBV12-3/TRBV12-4	CASTHGTTAYEQYF	TGTGCCAGCACCCACGGGACTACGGCCTACGAGCAGTACTTC
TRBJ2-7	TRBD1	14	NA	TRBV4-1	CASSHSRQGYEQYF	TGCGCCAGCAGCCATTCCAGACAGGGCTACGAGCAGTACTTC
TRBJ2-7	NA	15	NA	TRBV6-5	CASSYRRSSSYEQYF	TGTGCCAGCAGTTACCGGCGGAGTAGCTCCTACGAGCAGTACTTC
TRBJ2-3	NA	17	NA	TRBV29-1	CSVSPQEGLLSTDTQYF	TGCAGCGTGTCCCCCCAGGAAGGGCTGCTTAGCACAGATACGCAGTATTTT
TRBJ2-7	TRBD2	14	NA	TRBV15	CATRLAGGPHEQYF	TGTGCCACCAGATTAGCGGGAGGGCCACACGAGCAGTACTTC
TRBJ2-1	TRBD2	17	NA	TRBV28	CASSSPITSGKYNEQFF	TGTGCCAGCAGTTCGCCCATAACTAGCGGGAAGTACAATGAGCAGTTCTTC
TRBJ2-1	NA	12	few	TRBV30	CAWTGGLNEQFF	TGTGCCTGGACGGGCGGTTTGAATGAGCAGTTCTTC
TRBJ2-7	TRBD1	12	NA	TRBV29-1	CSVRTGGYEQYF	TGCAGCGTTAGGACAGGGGGCTACGAGCAGTACTTC
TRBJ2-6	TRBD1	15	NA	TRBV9	CASSEGTAGANVLTF	TGTGCCAGCAGCGAAGGGACAGCTGGGGCCAACGTCCTGACTTTC
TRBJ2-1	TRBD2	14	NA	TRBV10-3	CAVWTSGSMDEQFF	TGTGCCGTCTGGACTAGCGGGAGTATGGATGAGCAGTTCTTC
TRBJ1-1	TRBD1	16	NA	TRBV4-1	CASSPRDRGINTEAFF	TGCGCCAGCAGCCCCCGGGACAGGGGTATTAACACTGAAGCTTTCTTT
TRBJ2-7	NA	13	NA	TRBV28	CASSLRGYYEQYF	TGTGCCAGCAGTTTAAGGGGATACTACGAGCAGTACTTC
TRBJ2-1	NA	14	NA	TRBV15	CATSRLFGLNEQFF	TGTGCCACCAGCAGGCTCTTCGGACTCAATGAGCAGTTCTTC
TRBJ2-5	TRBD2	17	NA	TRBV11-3	CASSPVAGVTTQETQYF	TGTGCCAGCAGCCCAGTAGCGGGGGTTACAACCCAAGAGACCCAGTACTTC
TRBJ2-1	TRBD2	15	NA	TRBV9	CASSGREGAYNEQFF	TGTGCCAGCAGCGGGCGGGAGGGAGCCTACAATGAGCAGTTCTTC
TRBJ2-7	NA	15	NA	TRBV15	CATSRDGQVPYEQYF	TGTGCCACCAGCAGAGATGGTCAGGTCCCCTACGAGCAGTACTTC
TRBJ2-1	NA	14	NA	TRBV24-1	CATSPYDSYNEQFF	TGTGCCACCAGTCCCTACGACTCCTACAATGAGCAGTTCTTC
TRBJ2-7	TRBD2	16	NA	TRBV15	CATSRDSSSGSYEQYF	TGTGCCACCAGCAGAGATTCGAGTAGCGGGAGTTACGAGCAGTACTTC
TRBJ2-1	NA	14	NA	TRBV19	CASSKKGLPLEQFF	TGTGCCAGTAGTAAAAAGGGACTCCCACTGGAGCAGTTCTTC
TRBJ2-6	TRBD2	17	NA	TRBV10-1	CASTASGCYSGANVLTF	TGCGCCAGCACCGCTAGCGGGTGCTACTCTGGGGCCAACGTCCTGACTTTC
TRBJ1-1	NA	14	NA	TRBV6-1	CASTNDRMNTEAFF	TGTGCCAGCACCAACGACAGGATGAACACTGAAGCTTTCTTT
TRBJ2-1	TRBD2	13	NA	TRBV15	CATSTAGAYEQFF	TGTGCCACCAGCACCGCGGGAGCTTATGAGCAGTTCTTC
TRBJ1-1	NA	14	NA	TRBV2	CASRGRGMNTEAFF	TGTGCCAGCAGAGGTCGGGGCATGAACACTGAAGCTTTCTTT
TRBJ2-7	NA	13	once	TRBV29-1	CSATGQDSYEQYF	TGCAGCGCCACCGGGCAGGACTCCTACGAGCAGTACTTC
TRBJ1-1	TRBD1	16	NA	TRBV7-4	CASNSGTGGASTEAFF	TGTGCCAGCAACTCCGGGACAGGGGGCGCCAGTACTGAAGCTTTCTTT
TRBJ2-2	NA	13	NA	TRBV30	CAWSPENTGELFF	TGTGCCTGGAGTCCAGAGAACACCGGGGAGCTGTTTTTT
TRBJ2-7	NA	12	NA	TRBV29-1	CSVVGEPYEQYF	TGCAGCGTTGTGGGTGAGCCTTACGAGCAGTACTTC
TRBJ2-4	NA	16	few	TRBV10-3	CAISESSQPANDIQYF	TGTGCCATCAGTGAGTCTAGCCAGCCTGCGAATGACATTCAGTACTTC
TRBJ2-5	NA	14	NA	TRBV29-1	CSVEGWTQPETQYF	TGCAGCGTTGAAGGCTGGACACAGCCAGAGACCCAGTACTTC
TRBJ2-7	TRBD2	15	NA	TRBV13	CASLNRLAGSYEQYF	TGTGCCAGCTTGAACCGACTAGCGGGCTCCTACGAGCAGTACTTC
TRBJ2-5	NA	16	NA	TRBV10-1	CASSPFHVVGAETQYF	TGCGCCAGCAGTCCTTTCCATGTGGTGGGAGCAGAGACCCAGTACTTC
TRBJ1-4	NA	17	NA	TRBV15	CATSRDLENRRDEKLFF	TGTGCCACCAGCAGAGATCTGGAAAACAGAAGAGATGAAAAACTGTTTTTT
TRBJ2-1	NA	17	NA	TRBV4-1	CASSQGAPAGLGNEQFF	TGCGCCAGCAGCCAAGGGGCTCCCGCGGGACTTGGCAATGAGCAGTTCTTC
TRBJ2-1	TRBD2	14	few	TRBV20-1	CSGPIAGGPNEQFF	TGCAGTGGTCCTATAGCGGGGGGGCCTAATGAGCAGTTCTTC
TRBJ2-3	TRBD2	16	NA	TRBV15	CATSRVGTSGTDTQYF	TGTGCCACCAGCAGAGTAGGGACTAGCGGGACAGATACGCAGTATTTT
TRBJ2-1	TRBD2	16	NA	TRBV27	CASTAPSGGAYNEQFF	TGTGCCAGCACCGCACCGAGCGGGGGGGCTTACAATGAGCAGTTCTTC
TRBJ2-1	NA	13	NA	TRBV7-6	CASSSLDSNEQFF	TGTGCCAGCAGCTCCCTGGACAGCAATGAGCAGTTCTTC
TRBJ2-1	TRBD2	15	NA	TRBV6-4	CASSDGSGSGNEQFF	TGTGCCAGCAGTGACGGGAGCGGGAGTGGGAATGAGCAGTTCTTC
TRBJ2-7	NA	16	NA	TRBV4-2	CASSQAFGQGYYEQYF	TGTGCCAGCAGCCAAGCTTTTGGCCAGGGATACTACGAGCAGTACTTC
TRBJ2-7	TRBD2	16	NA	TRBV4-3	CAGSHRTSGSVYEQYF	TGCGCCGGCAGCCACCGGACTAGCGGGAGTGTCTACGAGCAGTACTTC
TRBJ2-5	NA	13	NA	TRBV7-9	CASRFADQETQYF	TGTGCCAGCCGCTTCGCCGACCAAGAGACCCAGTACTTC
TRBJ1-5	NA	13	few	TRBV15	CATSRGSGQPQHF	TGTGCCACCAGCAGAGGTTCTGGTCAGCCCCAGCATTTT
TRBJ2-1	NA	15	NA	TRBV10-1	CASSAHQLWAHEQFF	TGCGCCAGCAGTGCGCACCAACTTTGGGCGCATGAGCAGTTCTTC
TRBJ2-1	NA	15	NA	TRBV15	CATSRTREGYNEQFF	TGTGCCACCAGCAGGACCAGGGAAGGCTACAATGAGCAGTTCTTC
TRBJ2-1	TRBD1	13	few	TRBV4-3	CASSGQGNYEQFF	TGCGCCAGCAGCGGACAGGGGAACTATGAGCAGTTCTTC
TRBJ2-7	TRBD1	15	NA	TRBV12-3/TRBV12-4	CASSLRDRGSYEQYF	TGTGCCAGCAGTCTACGGGACAGGGGATCCTACGAGCAGTACTTC
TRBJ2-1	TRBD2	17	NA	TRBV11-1	CASSSGTSGFSYNEQFF	TGTGCCAGCAGCTCCGGGACTAGCGGATTCTCCTACAATGAGCAGTTCTTC
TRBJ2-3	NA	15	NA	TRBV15	CATSPGGSSTDTQYF	TGTGCCACCAGTCCCGGTGGGTCTAGCACAGATACGCAGTATTTT
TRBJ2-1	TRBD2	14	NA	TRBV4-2	CASSQPGLAGGEFF	TGTGCCAGCAGCCAACCCGGACTAGCGGGGGGGGAGTTCTTC
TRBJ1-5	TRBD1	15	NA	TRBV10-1	CASSDPRTGMQPQHF	TGCGCCAGCAGTGACCCGAGGACAGGTATGCAGCCCCAGCATTTT
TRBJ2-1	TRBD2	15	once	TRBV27	CASSRWASGGNEQFF	TGTGCCAGCAGCAGGTGGGCTAGCGGGGGAAATGAGCAGTTCTTC
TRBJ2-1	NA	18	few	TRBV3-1	CASSLPTPQMEVNNEQFF	TGTGCCAGCAGCCTTCCGACCCCCCAGATGGAGGTGAACAATGAGCAGTTCTTC